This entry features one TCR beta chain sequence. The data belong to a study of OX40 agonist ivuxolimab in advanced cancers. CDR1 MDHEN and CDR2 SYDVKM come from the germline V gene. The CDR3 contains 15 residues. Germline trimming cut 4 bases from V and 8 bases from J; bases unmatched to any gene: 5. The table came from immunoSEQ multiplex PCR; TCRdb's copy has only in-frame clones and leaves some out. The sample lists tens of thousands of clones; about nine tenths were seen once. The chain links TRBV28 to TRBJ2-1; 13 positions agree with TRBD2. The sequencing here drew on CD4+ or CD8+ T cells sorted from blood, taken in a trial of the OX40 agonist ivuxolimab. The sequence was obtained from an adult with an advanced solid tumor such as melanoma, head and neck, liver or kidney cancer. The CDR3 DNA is TGTGCCAGCAGTTGGCGGACTAGCGGGAGTGATGAGCAGTTCTTC. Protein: CASSWRTSGSDEQFF.